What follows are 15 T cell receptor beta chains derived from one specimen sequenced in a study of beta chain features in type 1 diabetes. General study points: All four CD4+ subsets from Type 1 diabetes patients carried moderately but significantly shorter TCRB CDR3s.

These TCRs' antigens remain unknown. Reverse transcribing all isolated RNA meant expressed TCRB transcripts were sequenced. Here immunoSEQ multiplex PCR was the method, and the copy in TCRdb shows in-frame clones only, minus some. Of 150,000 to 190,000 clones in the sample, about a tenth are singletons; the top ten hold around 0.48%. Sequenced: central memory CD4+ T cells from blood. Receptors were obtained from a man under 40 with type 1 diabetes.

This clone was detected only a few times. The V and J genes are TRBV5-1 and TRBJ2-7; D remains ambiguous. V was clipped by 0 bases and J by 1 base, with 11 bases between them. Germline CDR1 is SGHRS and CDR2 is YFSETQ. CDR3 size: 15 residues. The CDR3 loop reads CASSLVPVASYEQYF. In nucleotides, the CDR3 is TGCGCCAGCAGCTTGGTCCCCGTGGCTTCCTACGAGCAGTACTTC. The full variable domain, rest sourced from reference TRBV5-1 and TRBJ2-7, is KAGVTQTPRYLIKTRGQQVTLSCSPISGHRSVSWYQQTPGQGLQFLFEYFSETQRNKGNFPGRFSGRQFSNSRSEMNVSTLELGDSALYLCASSLVPVASYEQYFGPGTRLTVT.

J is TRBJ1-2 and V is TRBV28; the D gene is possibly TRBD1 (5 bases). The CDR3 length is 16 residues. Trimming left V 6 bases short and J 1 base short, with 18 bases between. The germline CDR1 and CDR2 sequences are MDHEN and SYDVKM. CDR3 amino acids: CASSHGGDRNNYGYTF. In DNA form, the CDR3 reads TGTGCCAGCAGCCATGGTGGCGACAGAAATAACTATGGCTACACCTTC.

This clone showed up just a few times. The CDR3 DNA reads as TGTGCCAGCAGCCACCTCATTGTCCCGGGACAGGGATCCGAGCAGTACTTC. It is translated as CASSHLIVPGQGSEQYF. The rearrangement links TRBV27 to TRBJ2-7; 9 nucleotides agree with TRBD1. CDR1 and CDR2 from the germline V gene are MNHEY and SMNVEV (reference sequence). The CDR3 extends over 17 amino acids. V shed 6 bases and J 6 bases; nucleotides not matched to a gene: 18.

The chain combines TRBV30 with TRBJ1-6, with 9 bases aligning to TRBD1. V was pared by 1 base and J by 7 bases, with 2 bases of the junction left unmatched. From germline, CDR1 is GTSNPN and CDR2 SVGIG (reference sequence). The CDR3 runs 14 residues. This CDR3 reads CAWSGGTGNSPLHF. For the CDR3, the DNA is TGTGCCTGGAGTGGGGGGACAGGGAATTCACCCCTCCACTTT.

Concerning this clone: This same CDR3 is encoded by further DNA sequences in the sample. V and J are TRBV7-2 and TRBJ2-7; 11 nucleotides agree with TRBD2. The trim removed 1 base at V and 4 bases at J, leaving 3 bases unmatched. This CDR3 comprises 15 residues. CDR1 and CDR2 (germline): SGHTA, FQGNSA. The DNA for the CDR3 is TGTGCCAGCAGCTTAGTAGCGGGAGGGACGTACGAGCAGTACTTC. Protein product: CASSLVAGGTYEQYF.

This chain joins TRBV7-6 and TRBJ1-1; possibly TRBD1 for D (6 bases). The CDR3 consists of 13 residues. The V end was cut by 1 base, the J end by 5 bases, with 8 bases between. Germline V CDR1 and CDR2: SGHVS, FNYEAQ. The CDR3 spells CASSLGTGTEAFF. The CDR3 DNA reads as TGTGCCAGCAGCTTAGGAACAGGGACTGAAGCTTTCTTT.

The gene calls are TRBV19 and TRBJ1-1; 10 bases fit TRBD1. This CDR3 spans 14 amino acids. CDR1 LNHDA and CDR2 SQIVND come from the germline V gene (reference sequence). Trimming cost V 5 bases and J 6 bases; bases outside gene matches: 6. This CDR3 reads CASSWGQGIAEAFF. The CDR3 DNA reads TGTGCCAGTAGTTGGGGACAGGGGATCGCTGAAGCTTTCTTT.

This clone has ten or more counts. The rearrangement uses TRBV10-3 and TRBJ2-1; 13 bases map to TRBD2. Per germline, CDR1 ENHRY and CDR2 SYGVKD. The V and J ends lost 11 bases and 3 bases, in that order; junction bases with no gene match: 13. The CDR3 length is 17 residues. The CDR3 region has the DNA TGTGCCTCGCGGACTAGCGGGGGCCATTTGAGCTACAATGAGCAGTTCTTC. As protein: CASRTSGGHLSYNEQFF.

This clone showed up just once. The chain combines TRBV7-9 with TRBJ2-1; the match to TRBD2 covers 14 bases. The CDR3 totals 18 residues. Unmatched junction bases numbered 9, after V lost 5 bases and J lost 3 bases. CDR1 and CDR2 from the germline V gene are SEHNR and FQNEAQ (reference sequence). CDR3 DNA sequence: TGTGCCAGCAGCAAACGAGGGACTAGCGGGAGTATCTACAATGAGCAGTTCTTC. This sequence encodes CASSKRGTSGSIYNEQFF.

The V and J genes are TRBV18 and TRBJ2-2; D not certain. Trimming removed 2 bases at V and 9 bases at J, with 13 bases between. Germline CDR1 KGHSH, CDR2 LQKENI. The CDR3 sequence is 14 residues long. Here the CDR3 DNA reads TGTGCCAGCTCACCAGAAGGAGTTCTACGGGAGCTGTTTTTT. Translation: CASSPEGVLRELFF.

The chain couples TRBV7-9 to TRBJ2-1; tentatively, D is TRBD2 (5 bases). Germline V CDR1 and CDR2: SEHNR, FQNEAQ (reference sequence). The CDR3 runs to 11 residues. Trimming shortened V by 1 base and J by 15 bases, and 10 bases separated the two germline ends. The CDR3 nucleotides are TGTGCCAGCAGCTTAGAGTGGGAGTGGTTCTTC. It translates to CASSLEWEWFF.

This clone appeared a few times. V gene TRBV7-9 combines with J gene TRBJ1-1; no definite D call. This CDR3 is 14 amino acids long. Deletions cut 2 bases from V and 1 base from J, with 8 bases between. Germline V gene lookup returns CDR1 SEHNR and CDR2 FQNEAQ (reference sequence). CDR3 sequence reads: CASSLLAENTEAFF. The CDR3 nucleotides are TGTGCCAGCAGCTTACTCGCAGAGAACACTGAAGCTTTCTTT.

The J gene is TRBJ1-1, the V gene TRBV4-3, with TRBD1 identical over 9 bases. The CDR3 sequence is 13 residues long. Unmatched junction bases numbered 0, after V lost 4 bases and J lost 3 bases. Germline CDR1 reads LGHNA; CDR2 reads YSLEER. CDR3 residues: CASSRQGDTEAFF. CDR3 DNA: TGCGCCAGCAGCCGACAGGGGGACACTGAAGCTTTCTTT.

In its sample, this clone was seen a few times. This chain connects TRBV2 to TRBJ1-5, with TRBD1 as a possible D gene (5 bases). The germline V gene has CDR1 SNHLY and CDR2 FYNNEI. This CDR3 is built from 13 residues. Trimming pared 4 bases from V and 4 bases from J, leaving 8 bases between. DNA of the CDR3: TGTGCCAGCAGTGGACAGCAAAATCAGCCCCAGCATTTT. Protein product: CASSGQQNQPQHF.

CDR3 amino acids: CATSRDFWRDRQNKGHQPQHF. In nucleotides, the CDR3 is TGTGCCACCAGCAGAGATTTTTGGAGGGACAGGCAGAATAAAGGACATCAGCCCCAGCATTTT. The chain is built from TRBV15 and TRBJ1-5; TRBD1 agrees at 8 bases. The CDR3 consists of 21 residues. Germline-derived CDR1 and CDR2 are LNHNV and YYDKDF (reference sequence). Trimming removed 0 bases from V and 5 bases from J; junction bases left unmatched: 21.